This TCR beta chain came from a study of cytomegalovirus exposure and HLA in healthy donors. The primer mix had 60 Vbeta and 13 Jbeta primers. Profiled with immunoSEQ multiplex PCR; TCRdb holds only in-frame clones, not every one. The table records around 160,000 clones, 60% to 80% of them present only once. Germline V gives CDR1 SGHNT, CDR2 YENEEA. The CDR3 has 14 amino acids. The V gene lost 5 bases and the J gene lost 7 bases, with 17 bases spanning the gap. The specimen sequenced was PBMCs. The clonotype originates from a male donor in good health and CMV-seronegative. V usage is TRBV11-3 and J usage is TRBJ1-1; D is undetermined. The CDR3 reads CASSENEREVEAFF. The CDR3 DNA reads TGTGCCAGCAGCGAAAATGAAAGGGAGGTTGAAGCTTTCTTT.